The source of this T cell receptor (beta chain) is a study of cytomegalovirus exposure and HLA in healthy donors (TCRdb year 2017). Turning to the overall study: According to an earlier analysis of 587 of the donors, some 180 million T cells yielded 117 million unique TCR beta sequences and less than 300 Gb of sequence data. The study aimed to test whether signatures of past pathogen exposure could be identified by cataloging public T cell receptors. Using immunosequencing, the study profiled T cell repertoires from fewer than 700 subjects and related those repertoires to cytomegalovirus serostatus. Of the roughly 400 genotyped donors, roughly 80% were placed in the genetic ancestry cluster associated with self-reported Caucasian donors. To study patterns of TCR occurrence, a later analysis re-analyzed previously published TCR beta repertoires from around 700 donors and added high-resolution HLA genotyping. In an earlier analysis of roughly 540 of the donors, high-throughput TCR beta sequencing was used to judge whether each TCR beta V gene segment behaved as functional or pseudogenic. The study combined high-throughput TCR immunosequencing, statistical association of individual TCRs with disease status, and machine learning to predict cytomegalovirus infection status. A later genetic analysis took genome-wide SNP genotypes for about 60% of the roughly 670 donors and used that subset as a discovery cohort. HLA typing included class I and class II loci at four-digit resolution. Because of strong linkage in the cohort, 4 to 6 DR-DQ haplotypes were treated as single units for association and clustering. Donor age, sex, ethnicity and CMV serostatus were collected together with the repertoire data. Typing coverage varied by locus: about 620-630 donors for A, B, C, DRB1 and DQB1; more than 500 for DQA1; about 590 for DPA1; around 490 for DPB1. A separate validation cohort of over a hundred different subjects was used in addition to the roughly 670-subject first cohort. Rather than using new phenotypic data, the later analysis identified candidate immune exposures from TCR beta sequences and from how often those sequences occurred across donors. An early release covering about 600 HLA-typed donors comprised about 290 gigabases of sequencing data and tens of millions of unique TCR sequences. All discovery cohort repertoires had been generated on a single sequencing platform. On average, roughly 240,000 unique TCR beta nucleotide sequences were sequenced per donor among 398 genotyped donors of the cohort, with about 19% of those sequences being non-productive. General study outcomes and caveats: In vitro tests confirmed that three of the cytomegalovirus-associated TCR beta chains recognize cytomegalovirus antigens. A further reported finding was that TCR beta sequences accurately predicted the HLA-A and HLA-B alleles for most subjects in the first cohort. A later analysis found that HLA-associated TCR beta chains were more clonally expanded and had lower generation probabilities than equally common non-associated chains. A cluster of highly shared sequence variants was judged likely to be a technical artifact of the sequencing pipeline. According to a later analysis, most CMV-associated TCR beta chains appeared to be HLA-restricted, and the HLA associations seemed to be driven largely by CMV exposure. The presence/absence analyses assumed that sequencing depth was roughly uniform across donors, and that assumption may not be true. Strong co-occurrence of HLA alleles, especially DR and DQ, made assigning TCR associations to individual alleles difficult. Correlated functional status among segregating V segments might reflect linkage disequilibrium, but an unknown experimental factor could not be ruled out. A later genetic analysis reported fewer N-insertions in productive TCRs among donors in an Asian-associated ancestry cluster than the roughly 670-donor mean. In an earlier analysis of roughly 500 of the donors, most TCR beta V segments appeared in productive rearrangements about 87% or about 30% of the time, broadly matching IMGT annotations. In a later genetic analysis, a missense DCLRE1C variant was associated with V-gene and J-gene trimming of TCR beta chains, and the association was replicated in an independent cohort. In a later analysis, TCR association rates were found to vary across HLA loci, with the most associated TCRs seen for DRB1 alleles and the fewest for HLA-C alleles. The earlier analysis of some 560 of the donors excluded roughly 16 rarely observed V segments, including chromosome 9 orphons, because counts were too low. While some public TCRs were present in many individuals, most TCR sequences turned up only very rarely across donors. Only TCR beta chains were sequenced in this cohort, and the absence of alpha or paired-chain data limited detectable features. In a later analysis, some 18,000 TCR beta sequences were associated with specific HLA alleles at a false discovery rate of 0.05. Immune exposure information for the cohort was limited to CMV serostatus. The study gave a list of 150 to 200 TCR beta chains associated with cytomegalovirus. According to the authors, the approach could potentially be generalized to other disease states and immunological phenotypes. The 87-base-pair reads could not distinguish some IMGT-functional V segments, including TRBV6-2 and TRBV6-3, so those segments were excluded. Several of the top co-occurrence clusters appeared to be linked to parvovirus B19, influenza, CMV and Epstein-Barr virus, according to a later analysis. Because some donors lacked HLA typing at each locus, the association tests relied only on the typed subset. In both the original and validation cohorts, the classifier was reported to diagnose cytomegalovirus status with high specificity and sensitivity.

As regards this clone: This clone's antigen is unknown. Base qualities are missing; no much larger clone stands one base away.

Library preparation used the immunoSEQ multiplex PCR assay. For the multiplex PCR, a mixture combining 60 forward primers for TCR Vbeta segments and 13 reverse primers for TCR Jbeta segments was used. The CDR3 region of rearranged TCR beta genes was amplified from genomic DNA by a multiplex PCR assay. The Illumina HiSeq System was used to sequence the amplified TCR beta libraries as 87-base-pair reads. The source study handled its data this way. In a later analysis, roughly 80 million unique TCR beta chains were counted across the approximately 670 repertoires, and approximately 11 million of these chains were shared by at least two donors. Raw reads were error-corrected and collapsed into unique sequences with a nearest-neighbor algorithm that merged closely related sequences to remove PCR and sequencing errors. V, D and J gene segments were assigned by aligning CDR3 sequences to IMGT reference sequences. Each retained sequence needed at least a six-nucleotide match to both a V gene segment and a J gene segment. A rearrangement was called productive if the CDR3 had no stop codons and remained in frame with V and J, and every other rearrangement was called non-productive. Following IMGT convention, CDR3 was defined as the stretch from the second conserved V-encoded cysteine to the conserved J-encoded phenylalanine. The earlier analysis of some 600 of the donors excluded sequences that lacked an unambiguous match to a single V gene segment. An earlier analysis of 450 to 650 of the donors called V segments functional above 56.7% productive rearrangements and segregating when the between-donor standard deviation exceeded 5%. A statistical classification framework was developed to diagnose cytomegalovirus status using the catalog of TCR beta chain sequences. In a later analysis, TCR nucleotide sequences were compared against IMGT/GENE-DB human TR gene sequences so that V and J genes could be assigned. In a later analysis, CDR3 sequences and most-parsimonious VDJ recombination scenarios were assigned using the TCRdist pipeline. In a later analysis, each TCR beta chain was defined by its CDR3 amino acid sequence together with its V-gene family, and reads without a unique V-gene family were excluded. A later analysis removed 600 or so highly shared, low-generation-probability nucleotide sequences to deal with suspected cross-contamination and a sequencing artifact. A later analysis calculated a clonal expansion index for each public chain from normalized within-repertoire ranks of inferred template counts. In a later analysis, generation probabilities were computed using a VDJ recombination model fitted to out-of-frame rearrangements, and the results were checked against IGoR. In a later analysis, TCR-TCR, TCR-HLA and TCR-CMV co-occurrence was scored with hypergeometric tests, and a repertoire-size bias correction was applied to TCR pairs. In a later analysis, false discovery rates were estimated by permuting HLA or CMV assignments 20 times. In a later analysis, co-occurring TCRs were grouped using DBSCAN, and TCRdist sequence similarity was added for clustering within HLA-allele-positive subsets. For co-occurrence clustering, repertoires with fewer than 30,000 or more than 120,000 public chains were excluded, along with five repertoires with anomalous nucleotide sharing. Held by TCRdb, this immuneACCESS table contains in-frame sequences only and omits some clones. Under half of the omission traces to an unresolved V gene where checked; the cause of the rest is unknown. From that table come the V and J calls and clone size; the DNA was used to work out D and trimming. Across this sample there are 200,000 to 250,000 clones, with around four fifths seen only once. Together, the top ten hold around 3% of the sample.

Reading the germline V gene (reference sequence) gives CDR1 LNHDA and CDR2 SQIVND. V is pruned by 7 bases and J by 4 bases, leaving 8 bases of the junction without a gene match. Including the terminal cysteine and phenylalanine, the CDR3 comprises 14 residues. Only the CDR3 part of the read is kept: 42 bases, read in frame from the first base. The cohort was made up of roughly 670 healthy bone marrow donors. At the time of sampling, every cohort member was nominally healthy, though immune exposures that went unrecorded were likely present. The donor was CMV seronegative and was included in the group of a few hundred seronegative cohort members. A peripheral blood sample was provided by each donor, and peripheral blood mononuclear cells were used for TCR beta sequencing. Genomic DNA extraction from the blood cell samples was performed with the Qiagen DNeasy Blood Extraction Kit.

The chain joins TRBV19 to TRBJ1-1, and 8 bases in between align with TRBD1. Sequenced: PBMCs. The clonotype was recovered from a woman aged 35 to 49 in good health and CMV-seronegative. CDR3 sequence: CASTLGRGLTEAFF. In nucleotides, the sequence is TGTGCCAGTACCTTAGGCAGGGGGCTCACTGAAGCTTTCTTT.